The rows below give T cell receptor beta chains drawn from one sample of a study of blood T cell repertoires in COVID-19. Repertoires were generated with immunoSEQ multiplex PCR, while TCRdb's copy carries only in-frame clones and drops some. There are approximately 130,000 clones in the sample; around 82% occur only once, and around 10% lies in the top ten. The sequencing input was peripheral blood. These receptors all come from a human donor in a cohort sampled during active COVID-19. Both conserved end residues are part of each CDR3. Fields, in order: J gene, D gene, clone size, V gene, CDR3 DNA, CDR3 protein. A D gene is named only where the DNA matches it firmly. Only part of the rows carry a size: once, few, many, or a class if the clone is expanded.

J gene: TRBJ1-2
D gene: -
clone size: -
V gene: TRBV29-1
CDR3 DNA: TGCAGCGTTGGGGATGGAGGGGCGCGGGGCTACACCTTC
CDR3 protein: CSVGDGGARGYTF

J gene: TRBJ2-6
D gene: TRBD1
clone size: -
V gene: TRBV2
CDR3 DNA: TGTGCCAGCAGTTGGACAGGGGCTGGGGCCAACGTCCTGACTTTC
CDR3 protein: CASSWTGAGANVLTF

J gene: TRBJ2-7
D gene: TRBD2
clone size: -
V gene: TRBV11-2
CDR3 DNA: TGTGCCAGCAGCCCCTACCCTAGCGGGGGGGCATACGAGCAGTACTTC
CDR3 protein: CASSPYPSGGAYEQYF

J gene: TRBJ2-7
D gene: TRBD1
clone size: -
V gene: TRBV5-4
CDR3 DNA: TGTGCCAGCAGCTCCAGACAGGACAGGAGCTCCTACGAGCAGTACTTC
CDR3 protein: CASSSRQDRSSYEQYF

J gene: TRBJ2-1
D gene: -
clone size: -
V gene: TRBV19
CDR3 DNA: TGTGCCAGTATGGGAGTTGGGCTTACGAGCTCCTACAATGAGCAGTTCTTC
CDR3 protein: CASMGVGLTSSYNEQFF

J gene: TRBJ2-7
D gene: TRBD2
clone size: -
V gene: TRBV2
CDR3 DNA: TGTGCCAGCAGGGCGGGACTAACCTACGAGCAGTACTTC
CDR3 protein: CASRAGLTYEQYF

J gene: TRBJ1-2
D gene: -
clone size: -
V gene: TRBV19
CDR3 DNA: TGTGCCAGTAGTCTAAGTTTGGGGGGTTTTGGCTACACCTTC
CDR3 protein: CASSLSLGGFGYTF

J gene: TRBJ2-3
D gene: TRBD1
clone size: -
V gene: TRBV7-8
CDR3 DNA: TGTGCCAGCAGCAGGGACAGGGGGGTGGATACGCAGTATTTT
CDR3 protein: CASSRDRGVDTQYF

J gene: TRBJ2-5
D gene: TRBD2
clone size: once
V gene: TRBV11-2
CDR3 DNA: TGTGCCAGCAGCTTAGTCGGACTAGCGGGGGAAGAGACCCAGTACTTC
CDR3 protein: CASSLVGLAGEETQYF

J gene: TRBJ1-1
D gene: -
clone size: -
V gene: TRBV24-1
CDR3 DNA: TGTGCCACCAGTGATCCCAGACAGGTCACTGAAGCTTTCTTT
CDR3 protein: CATSDPRQVTEAFF

J gene: TRBJ2-7
D gene: TRBD2
clone size: -
V gene: TRBV5-1
CDR3 DNA: TGCGCCAGCAGCTTGGGACTAGCGGGGGACGAGCAGTACTTC
CDR3 protein: CASSLGLAGDEQYF

J gene: TRBJ2-7
D gene: TRBD1
clone size: -
V gene: TRBV5-1
CDR3 DNA: TGCGCCAGCAGCTTCTTCGACAGGGGGGAGTACGAGCAGTACTTC
CDR3 protein: CASSFFDRGEYEQYF

J gene: TRBJ2-7
D gene: -
clone size: -
V gene: TRBV5-6
CDR3 DNA: TGTGCCAGCAGCTTGGACGACGAAGCTGGGTTCGAAGTGGCAGGCGAGCAGTACTTC
CDR3 protein: CASSLDDEAGFEVAGEQYF

J gene: TRBJ2-5
D gene: -
clone size: -
V gene: TRBV21-1
CDR3 DNA: TGTGCCAGCTGCCCATCCGCTCCGGGGGGTAGTCAAGAGACCCAGTACTTC
CDR3 protein: CASCPSAPGGSQETQYF

J gene: TRBJ2-3
D gene: TRBD1
clone size: -
V gene: TRBV7-8
CDR3 DNA: TGTGCCAGCAACACCCGGGACAGAAGCACAGATACGCAGTATTTT
CDR3 protein: CASNTRDRSTDTQYF

J gene: TRBJ1-6
D gene: TRBD1
clone size: once
V gene: TRBV27
CDR3 DNA: TGTGCTAGCAGGCACGACAGGGATAATTCACCCCTCCACTTT
CDR3 protein: CASRHDRDNSPLHF

J gene: TRBJ2-5
D gene: TRBD2
clone size: -
V gene: TRBV5-1
CDR3 DNA: TGCGCCAGCAGCATTCCGGGACTAGCGGGGGCGGGAGAGACCCAGTACTTC
CDR3 protein: CASSIPGLAGAGETQYF

J gene: TRBJ1-5
D gene: -
clone size: -
V gene: TRBV27
CDR3 DNA: TGTGCCAGCAGTTTAAGGGCTCAGGGAACCAATCAGCCCCAGCATTTT
CDR3 protein: CASSLRAQGTNQPQHF

J gene: TRBJ2-4
D gene: -
clone size: -
V gene: TRBV20-1
CDR3 DNA: TGCAGTGCTAGTTTAGGGGGGGCGAACATTCAGTACTTC
CDR3 protein: CSASLGGANIQYF

J gene: TRBJ2-7
D gene: -
clone size: -
V gene: TRBV12-3/TRBV12-4
CDR3 DNA: TGTGCCAGCAGTTCTGTCCCGGGGTACGAGCAGTACTTC
CDR3 protein: CASSSVPGYEQYF

J gene: TRBJ1-1
D gene: TRBD1
clone size: -
V gene: TRBV18
CDR3 DNA: TGTGCCAGCTCAGCAATCGGGACAGGGCGAGACGGGGCTTTCTTT
CDR3 protein: CASSAIGTGRDGAFF

J gene: TRBJ1-3
D gene: -
clone size: -
V gene: TRBV7-9
CDR3 DNA: TGTGCCAGCGAGAGCTCTGGAAACACCATATATTTT
CDR3 protein: CASESSGNTIYF

J gene: TRBJ2-3
D gene: -
clone size: -
V gene: TRBV4-2
CDR3 DNA: TGTGCCAGCAGCCAAGGAGCGGCCTCATCGGATACGCAGTATTTT
CDR3 protein: CASSQGAASSDTQYF

J gene: TRBJ2-5
D gene: -
clone size: -
V gene: TRBV5-1
CDR3 DNA: TGCGCCAGCAGCCCCACAGTTGCCGGTGAAGAGACCCAGTACTTC
CDR3 protein: CASSPTVAGEETQYF

J gene: TRBJ1-5
D gene: -
clone size: -
V gene: TRBV6-1
CDR3 DNA: TGTGCCAGCAGTGAACGGGGGAGGGATCAGCCCCAGCATTTT
CDR3 protein: CASSERGRDQPQHF

J gene: TRBJ2-5
D gene: TRBD1
clone size: -
V gene: TRBV10-3
CDR3 DNA: TGTGCCATCAGTGGGGCAATTCAGGACAGGGAGACCCAGTACTTC
CDR3 protein: CAISGAIQDRETQYF

J gene: TRBJ2-7
D gene: -
clone size: -
V gene: TRBV2
CDR3 DNA: TGTGCCAGCAGTGAAGGGGCATCCCTGCCCTACGAGCAGTACTTC
CDR3 protein: CASSEGASLPYEQYF

J gene: TRBJ1-1
D gene: TRBD1
clone size: -
V gene: TRBV5-5
CDR3 DNA: TGTGCCAGCAGCTTGGAGGGGACAGGAAACCCTACTGAAGCTTTCTTT
CDR3 protein: CASSLEGTGNPTEAFF

J gene: TRBJ2-6
D gene: -
clone size: -
V gene: TRBV2
CDR3 DNA: TGTGCCAGCAGTACTGAATCTGGGGCCAACGTCCTGACTTTC
CDR3 protein: CASSTESGANVLTF

J gene: TRBJ2-3
D gene: -
clone size: -
V gene: TRBV11-2
CDR3 DNA: TGTGCCAGCAGCTCTCGTTATTTTAGCACAGATACGCAGTATTTT
CDR3 protein: CASSSRYFSTDTQYF

J gene: TRBJ2-7
D gene: TRBD2
clone size: -
V gene: TRBV10-3
CDR3 DNA: TGTGCCATCAGTGAGTCCCGGACTAGCGGGGCCTCCTACGAGCAGTACTTC
CDR3 protein: CAISESRTSGASYEQYF

J gene: TRBJ2-5
D gene: -
clone size: -
V gene: TRBV21-1
CDR3 DNA: TGTGCCAGCAGCCCGACAGGGGGCGAGGAGACCCAGTACTTC
CDR3 protein: CASSPTGGEETQYF

J gene: TRBJ1-5
D gene: -
clone size: -
V gene: TRBV28
CDR3 DNA: TGTGCCAGCACTACGGTTGGCAATCAGCCCCAGCATTTT
CDR3 protein: CASTTVGNQPQHF

J gene: TRBJ1-3
D gene: -
clone size: few
V gene: TRBV6-5
CDR3 DNA: TGTGCCAGCAGTTACCAAGTTACAGGCACCATATATTTT
CDR3 protein: CASSYQVTGTIYF

J gene: TRBJ1-5
D gene: TRBD1
clone size: -
V gene: TRBV6-5
CDR3 DNA: TGTGCCAGCAGTTTCGGACAGGGCGGCAATCAGCCCCAGCATTTT
CDR3 protein: CASSFGQGGNQPQHF

J gene: TRBJ1-5
D gene: TRBD1
clone size: -
V gene: TRBV7-9
CDR3 DNA: TGTGCCAGCAGCTTAGCAGGGACAGGAAGTATTGATCAGCCCCAGCATTTT
CDR3 protein: CASSLAGTGSIDQPQHF

J gene: TRBJ1-4
D gene: TRBD1
clone size: -
V gene: TRBV2
CDR3 DNA: TGTGCCAGCAGCAGGTATACAGGGGCTAATGAAAAACTGTTTTTT
CDR3 protein: CASSRYTGANEKLFF

J gene: TRBJ2-7
D gene: -
clone size: -
V gene: TRBV6-6
CDR3 DNA: TGTGCCAGCAGCCCATCCGGCGAGCAGTACTTC
CDR3 protein: CASSPSGEQYF

J gene: TRBJ1-4
D gene: -
clone size: -
V gene: TRBV6-5
CDR3 DNA: TGTGCCAGCGCGTATCAGGCTCTGTCTAATGAAAAACTGTTTTTT
CDR3 protein: CASAYQALSNEKLFF

J gene: TRBJ1-3
D gene: -
clone size: few
V gene: TRBV10-1
CDR3 DNA: TGCGCCAGCAGCGGACATGGCTCTGGAAACACCATATATTTT
CDR3 protein: CASSGHGSGNTIYF

J gene: TRBJ1-1
D gene: TRBD1
clone size: -
V gene: TRBV12-5
CDR3 DNA: TGTGCTAGTGGTCCCTGGGACAGGGGACACGAAGCTTTCTTT
CDR3 protein: CASGPWDRGHEAFF

J gene: TRBJ2-2
D gene: TRBD1
clone size: -
V gene: TRBV28
CDR3 DNA: TGTGCCAGCAGAAAAGGGGGGACAGGGGCCACCGGGGAGCTGTTTTTT
CDR3 protein: CASRKGGTGATGELFF

J gene: TRBJ2-2
D gene: TRBD2
clone size: few
V gene: TRBV10-3
CDR3 DNA: TGTGCCATCAGTGAGTCTCCCCTAGCGGGGGCCGGGGAGCTGTTTTTT
CDR3 protein: CAISESPLAGAGELFF

J gene: TRBJ2-7
D gene: -
clone size: -
V gene: TRBV15
CDR3 DNA: TGTGCCACCAGCAGACGGGTGGTGAACGAGCAGTACTTC
CDR3 protein: CATSRRVVNEQYF

J gene: TRBJ1-2
D gene: -
clone size: -
V gene: TRBV11-3
CDR3 DNA: TGTGCCAGCAGCTTAGACGGGATAGGCTACACCTTC
CDR3 protein: CASSLDGIGYTF

J gene: TRBJ2-7
D gene: TRBD1
clone size: -
V gene: TRBV3-1/TRBV3-2
CDR3 DNA: TGTGCCAGCAGCCAGGGGACAGGGAGGGACGAGCAGTACTTC
CDR3 protein: CASSQGTGRDEQYF